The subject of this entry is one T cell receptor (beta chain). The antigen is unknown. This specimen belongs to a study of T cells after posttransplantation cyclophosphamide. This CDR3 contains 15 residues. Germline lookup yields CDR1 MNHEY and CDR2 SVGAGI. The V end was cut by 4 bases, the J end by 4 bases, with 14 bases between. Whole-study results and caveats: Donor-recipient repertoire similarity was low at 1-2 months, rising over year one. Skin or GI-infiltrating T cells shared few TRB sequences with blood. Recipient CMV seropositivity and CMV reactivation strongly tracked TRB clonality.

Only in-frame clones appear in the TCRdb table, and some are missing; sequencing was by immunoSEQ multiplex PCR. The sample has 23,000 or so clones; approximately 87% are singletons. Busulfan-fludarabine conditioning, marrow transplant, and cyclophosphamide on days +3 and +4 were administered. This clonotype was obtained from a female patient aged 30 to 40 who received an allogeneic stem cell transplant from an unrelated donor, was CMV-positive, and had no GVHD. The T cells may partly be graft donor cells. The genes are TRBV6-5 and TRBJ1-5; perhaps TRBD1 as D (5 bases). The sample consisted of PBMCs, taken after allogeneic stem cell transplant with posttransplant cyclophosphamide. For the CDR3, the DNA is TGTGCCAGCAGTTTTGGGCAGGGATGGAATCAGCCCCAGCATTTT. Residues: CASSFGQGWNQPQHF.